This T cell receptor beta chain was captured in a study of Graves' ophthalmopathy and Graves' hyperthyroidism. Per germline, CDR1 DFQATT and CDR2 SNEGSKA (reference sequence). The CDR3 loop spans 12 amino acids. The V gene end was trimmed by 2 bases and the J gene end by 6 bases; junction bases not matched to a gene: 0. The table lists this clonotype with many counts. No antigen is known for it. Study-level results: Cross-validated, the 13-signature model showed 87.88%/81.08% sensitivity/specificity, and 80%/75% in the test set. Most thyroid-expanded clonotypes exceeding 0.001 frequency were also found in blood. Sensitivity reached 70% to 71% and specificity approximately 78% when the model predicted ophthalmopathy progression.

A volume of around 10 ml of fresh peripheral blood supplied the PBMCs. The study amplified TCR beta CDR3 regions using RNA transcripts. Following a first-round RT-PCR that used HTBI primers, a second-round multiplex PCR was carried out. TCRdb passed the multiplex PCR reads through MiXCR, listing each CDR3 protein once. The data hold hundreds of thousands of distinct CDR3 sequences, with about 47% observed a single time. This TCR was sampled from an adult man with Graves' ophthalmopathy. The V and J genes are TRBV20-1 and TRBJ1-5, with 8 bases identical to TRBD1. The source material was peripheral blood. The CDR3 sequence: CSARQGAQPQHF. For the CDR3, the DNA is TGCAGTGCTAGACAGGGGGCTCAGCCCCAGCATTTT.